The present entry profiles one T cell receptor (beta chain) with its context. This CDR3 has 17 residues. Germline loops: CDR1 LNHDA, CDR2 SQIVND (reference sequence). Trimming removed 4 bases from V and 5 bases from J; junction bases left unmatched: 6. The source of the sample is a study of OX40 agonist ivuxolimab in advanced cancers. Turning to the study itself: At 0.01 to 10 mg/kg, ivuxolimab was administered intravenously to patients every 2 weeks.

The assay was immunoSEQ multiplex PCR, and TCRdb's table has in-frame clones only and misses some. The data contain tens of thousands of clones, roughly 82% of them singletons. The V and J genes are TRBV19 and TRBJ2-2; 14 positions agree with TRBD2. Sequencing used CD4+ or CD8+ T cells sorted from blood, obtained in a trial of the OX40 agonist ivuxolimab. The clonotype originates from an adult with an advanced solid tumor such as melanoma, head and neck, liver or kidney cancer. In nucleotides, the CDR3 is TGTGCCAGTAGTAAGGGACTAGCGGGAGTACGAACCGGGGAGCTGTTTTTT. This encodes CASSKGLAGVRTGELFF.